Included here is one T cell receptor (beta chain) sequence, with context. Germline V gene data show CDR1 as KGHSH and CDR2 as LQKENI. The germline V and J ends were trimmed by 3 bases and 4 bases, with 13 bases remaining between them. The CDR3 loop spans 15 amino acids. MiXCR was run by TCRdb on the RT-PCR reads, yielding one entry per CDR3 protein. The sample holds more than 550,000 distinct CDR3 sequences, approximately 15% seen once. The sample taken for sequencing was memory CD4+ T cells from blood. The clonotype comes from a female donor in good health, serving as a healthy control. The rearrangement uses TRBV18 and TRBJ1-5; D remains ambiguous. CDR3 DNA: TGTGCCAGCTCACCCGATAACAGCGCGAATCAGCCCCAGCATTTT. It specifies CASSPDNSANQPQHF.